Below are 23 T cell receptor beta chains sequenced from a single sample in a study of beta chain features in type 1 diabetes. General observations from the study: Significant though moderate, a shortening of TCRB CDR3s appeared in all four CD4+ subsets of Type 1 diabetes patients.

Sequenced material consisted of expressed TCRB transcripts (all of the isolated RNA was reverse transcribed). Sequencing used immunoSEQ multiplex PCR; TCRdb keeps in-frame clones, though not all of them. Here the sample spans hundreds of thousands of clones, about an eighth being singletons. Antigens of these TCRs are unknown. Sequenced input: naive CD4+ T cells from blood. The source of these receptors is a man aged 18 to 30 with type 1 diabetes.

This clone has a handful of counts. This may come from a read error, since a much larger clone is one base off. Other DNA sequences in the sample encode the same CDR3. The rearrangement links TRBV7-9 to TRBJ2-6; D is unresolved. Germline V lookup: CDR1 SEHNR, CDR2 FQNEAQ (reference sequence). The CDR3 covers 13 residues. V gave up 3 bases and J gave up 2 bases, with 2 bases separating them. CDR3 region: CASSLAGANVLTF. The CDR3 nucleotides are TGTGCCAGCAGCTTGGCTGGGGCCAACGTCCTGACTTTC.

This clone was recorded a few times. V gene TRBV29-1 combines with J gene TRBJ2-7; 8 bases map to TRBD2. Germline V gene sequence: CDR1 SQVTM, CDR2 ANQGSEA. CDR3 length equals 14 residues. The trim removed 4 bases at V and 7 bases at J, leaving 12 bases unmatched. Here the CDR3 reads CSVVPAGGPGEQYF. CDR3 DNA sequence: TGCAGCGTTGTTCCGGCGGGAGGTCCGGGAGAGCAGTACTTC.

In its sample, this clone was seen a few times. The chain carries TRBV4-3 and TRBJ1-2; D is perhaps TRBD1 (5 bases). The CDR3 sequence is 15 residues long. Germline V gene lookup returns CDR1 LGHNA and CDR2 YSLEER. Trimming took 0 bases from V and 2 from J, leaving 10 bases between them. DNA for the CDR3: TGCGCCAGCAGCCAAGAGTTCCAGGGAAACTATGGCTACACCTTC. Translated, it gives CASSQEFQGNYGYTF.

This clone has just a few counts. This chain joins TRBV13 and TRBJ2-4, with 10 bases fitting TRBD1. V shed 4 bases, J shed 0 bases, and the junction held 0 bases outside the gene matches. There are 15 residues in the CDR3. The V gene's germline CDR1 is PRHDT and CDR2 FYEKMQ (reference sequence). The CDR3 nucleotides read TGTGCCAGCAGCTGGGACAGGGGAGCCAAAAACATTCAGTACTTC. This encodes CASSWDRGAKNIQYF.

This clone has more than one count but fewer than ten. This rearrangement joins TRBV7-2 to TRBJ2-1, with D uncertain. Germline assignment: CDR1 SGHTA and CDR2 FQGNSA. This CDR3 region has 15 residues. The germline V and J ends were trimmed by 7 bases and 0 bases, with 13 bases remaining between them. CDR3 bases: TGTGCCAGCAAGTCCGACCCGATCTCCTACAATGAGCAGTTCTTC. It specifies CASKSDPISYNEQFF.

This clone was detected a few times. The V and J genes are TRBV4-2 and TRBJ2-1; TRBD2 aligns across 9 bases. Germline V gene sequence: CDR1 LGHNA, CDR2 YNFKEQ. CDR3 length: 13 residues. The V and J ends lost 1 base and 8 bases, in that order; junction bases with no gene match: 0. Here the CDR3 reads CASSQGLADEQFF. The CDR3 DNA is TGTGCCAGCAGCCAAGGACTAGCGGATGAGCAGTTCTTC.

This chain links TRBV5-1 with TRBJ1-4; 12 bases are shared with TRBD1. The junction had 8 bases not matched to a gene; V was cut back by 5 bases and J by 9 bases. Germline-derived CDR1 and CDR2 are SGHRS and YFSETQ. The CDR3 has 15 residues. CDR3 nucleotide sequence: TGCGCCAGCAGAAAGGAAGGGACAGGGGGCCAAAAACTGTTTTTT. It is translated as CASRKEGTGGQKLFF.

This clone was seen a handful of times. The V call is TRBV28, the J call TRBJ1-4; D is unclear. Germline lookup yields CDR1 MDHEN and CDR2 SYDVKM. V was pared by 7 bases and J by 4 bases, with 10 bases between. The CDR3 covers 13 residues. This CDR3 is CASMNRFNEKLFF. CDR3 DNA sequence: TGTGCCAGCATGAACAGATTTAATGAAAAACTGTTTTTT.

The V and J genes are TRBV20-1 and TRBJ1-1; 7 nucleotides agree with TRBD1. V lost 5 bases to trimming and J lost 11 bases; unmatched junction nucleotides: 8. The CDR3 spans 11 residues. The V gene's germline CDR1 is DFQATT and CDR2 SNEGSKA (reference sequence). CDR3 DNA: TGCAGTGCTGACGGTCCCAGGGGGGCTTTCTTT. Its protein product is CSADGPRGAFF.

This rearrangement joins TRBV7-6 to TRBJ2-2, with 9 bases aligning to TRBD2. The J segment lost 7 bases and the V segment lost 3 bases, leaving 15 bases of the junction unmatched. The CDR3 has 18 amino acids. The germline V gene encodes CDR1 SGHVS and CDR2 FNYEAQ. As DNA, the CDR3 is TGTGCCAGCAGCTTGTCCTCCCTCGCGGGAGGGCCGATCGGGGAGCTGTTTTTT. Residues: CASSLSSLAGGPIGELFF.

This clone was seen only a few times. The same CDR3 is also encoded by other DNA sequences in this sample. The chain has TRBV30 and TRBJ1-1; D is unclear. The CDR3 is 12 residues long. CDR1 is GTSNPN, CDR2 SVGIG, per germline (reference sequence). Trimming shortened V by 5 bases and J by 0 bases, and 7 bases separated the two germline ends. This CDR3 is CAWSRMNTEAFF. In nucleotides, the CDR3 is TGTGCCTGGTCCAGGATGAACACTGAAGCTTTCTTT.

This clone came up a few times. This chain connects TRBV4-1 to TRBJ2-1, with a tentative D call TRBD2 (6 bases). The CDR3 loop spans 17 amino acids. Germline loops: CDR1 MGHRA, CDR2 YSYEKL. The V gene lost 2 bases and the J gene lost 4 bases, with 18 bases spanning the gap. CDR3 in DNA: TGCGCCAGCAGCCAACCCGCGCGGGGTGGGGCTTACAATGAGCAGTTCTTC. Protein: CASSQPARGGAYNEQFF.

This clone was observed a few times. The chain joins TRBV7-9 to TRBJ1-1; unclear D gene. The CDR3 loop spans 15 amino acids. Germline CDR1 reads SEHNR; CDR2 reads FQNEAQ (reference sequence). V was pared by 1 base and J by 0 bases, with 9 bases between. The CDR3 reads CASSLGEGMNTEAFF. CDR3 bases: TGTGCCAGCAGCTTAGGAGAAGGAATGAACACTGAAGCTTTCTTT.

This clone appeared a few times. The V call is TRBV25-1, the J call TRBJ2-5, with D perhaps TRBD1 (8 bases). Trimming stripped 4 bases from V and 4 bases from J, with 25 bases between. Per germline, CDR1 MGHDK and CDR2 SYGVNS. The CDR3 extends over 18 amino acids. CDR3 sequence (DNA): TGTGCCAGCAGTGGGCGACTACAGGGGGGGTCTAACCGAGAGACCCAGTACTTC. Protein sequence: CASSGRLQGGSNRETQYF.

This clone has just a few counts. The chain carries TRBV30 and TRBJ1-4; possible D gene TRBD1, 5 bases. CDR1 and CDR2 (germline): GTSNPN, SVGIG (reference sequence). V was cut by 8 bases and J by 8 bases, with 15 bases left in between. CDR3 length: 12 residues. CDR3 sequence: CAGGALREKLFF. CDR3 sequence (DNA): TGTGCCGGAGGGGCTTTGCGGGAAAAACTGTTTTTT.

V and J are TRBV25-1 and TRBJ1-2; 10 bases are shared with TRBD1. V lost 6 bases, J lost 3 bases, and 7 bases stayed unmatched. The germline gives CDR1 MGHDK, CDR2 SYGVNS. There are 15 residues in the CDR3. This CDR3 reads CASSVPGTGDYGYTF. Here the CDR3 DNA reads TGTGCCAGCAGCGTCCCGGGGACAGGGGACTATGGCTACACCTTC.

The chain couples TRBV19 to TRBJ1-1; D remains ambiguous. CDR1 LNHDA and CDR2 SQIVND come from the germline V gene (reference sequence). Trimming cost V 0 bases and J 5 bases, with 7 bases left between them. This CDR3 has 13 amino acids. The CDR3 region is CASSIERGTEAFF. DNA for the CDR3: TGTGCCAGTAGTATAGAGCGTGGAACTGAAGCTTTCTTT.

The rearrangement joins TRBV15 to TRBJ2-7; TRBD2 aligns across 11 bases. This CDR3 contains 16 residues. J lost 0 bases, V lost 0 bases, and 1 base had no gene match. Germline CDR1 and CDR2: LNHNV and YYDKDF (reference sequence). CDR3 nucleotides: TGTGCCACCAGCAGAGATGGGACTAGCGGCTCCTACGAGCAGTACTTC. Translated: CATSRDGTSGSYEQYF.

The rearrangement joins TRBV10-3 to TRBJ1-6, with a possible D match to TRBD1 (5 bases). The CDR3 has 14 amino acids. Trimming took 2 bases from V and 10 from J, leaving 12 bases between them. Germline CDR1 reads ENHRY; CDR2 reads SYGVKD. The DNA of the CDR3 is TGTGCCATCAGTGAGGGGCAGGGCGGATCACCCCTCCACTTT. The encoded protein is CAISEGQGGSPLHF.

The CDR3 DNA sequence: TGCAGCGTTGAATTAGCGGACAGGGCAGATACGCAGTATTTT. Translated: CSVELADRADTQYF. This rearrangement joins TRBV29-1 to TRBJ2-3, with 8 nucleotides matching TRBD1. Germline V gene lookup returns CDR1 SQVTM and CDR2 ANQGSEA. Trimming took 2 bases from V and 4 from J; bases not matched to a gene: 5. The CDR3 sequence is 14 residues long.

The J gene is TRBJ1-5, the V gene TRBV28; maybe TRBD1 (5 bases). CDR3 length: 12 amino acids. CDR1 is MDHEN, CDR2 SYDVKM, per germline. V lost 7 bases to trimming and J lost 11 bases, with 15 bases between them. The CDR3 loop reads CASTSSGGTQHF. Here the CDR3 DNA reads TGTGCCAGCACCTCCTCGGGGGGGACCCAGCATTTT.

This clone was recorded a few times. J is TRBJ2-1 and V is TRBV9; D is unclear. Trimming removed 0 bases from V and 10 bases from J, with 20 bases in between. The CDR3 sequence is 16 residues long. CDR1 is SGDLS, CDR2 YYNGEE, per germline. In nucleotides, the CDR3 is TGTGCCAGCAGCGTAGGGACCACCCCCCTATCTGGGGAGCAGTTCTTC. As protein: CASSVGTTPLSGEQFF.

This clone occurred a few times. Other nucleotide sequences in the sample specify the same CDR3. The rearrangement joins TRBV30 to TRBJ2-7, with D hard to call. Germline CDR1 is GTSNPN and CDR2 is SVGIG (reference sequence). Trimming stripped 2 bases from V and 3 bases from J, with 8 bases between. The CDR3 is 12 residues long. For the CDR3, the DNA is TGTGCCTGGAGTCCCGACCGCTACGAGCAGTACTTC. Its protein is CAWSPDRYEQYF.